The 6 T cell receptor beta chains in this list originate from one sample, sequenced in a study of T-cell reconstitution after alpha-beta-depleted transplantation in children. Library preparation (for TCRbeta) was performed with unique molecular identifiers. TCRdb reprocessed the PCR reads via MiXCR and lists one record per CDR3 protein. The sample has about 830,000 distinct CDR3 sequences, roughly 15% seen once. The input for sequencing was PBMCs, mostly from graft donor cells, taken 360 days after TCRalphabeta/CD19-depleted stem cell transplant. These receptors all come from a male patient younger than 18 who had a stem cell transplant for acute lymphoblastic leukemia, so the T cells may come from the graft donor.

Only a few counts were recorded for this clonotype. V is TRBV2 and J is TRBJ2-1; 10 positions match TRBD2. The CDR3 is 15 residues long. Germline CDR1 is SNHLY and CDR2 is FYNNEI. J was trimmed by 5 bases and V by 6 bases; bases with no gene match: 7. This chain's CDR3 is CASREREGRNNEQFF. CDR3 coding DNA: TGTGCCAGCAGGGAGCGGGAGGGCCGGAACAATGAGCAGTTCTTC.

The rearrangement links TRBV7-3 to TRBJ2-2; 7 bases fit TRBD1. The CDR3 covers 15 residues. V gave up 1 base and J gave up 7 bases; unmatched junction bases: 6. Germline V gives CDR1 SGHTA, CDR2 FQGTGA. The CDR3 region is CASSLMGTDDGELFF. CDR3 sequence (DNA): TGTGCCAGCAGCTTAATGGGGACAGATGACGGGGAGCTGTTTTTT.

The genes are TRBV29-1 and TRBJ2-7; D possibly corresponds to TRBD1 (6 bases). This CDR3 is 12 amino acids long. V lost 4 bases, J lost 3 bases, and 10 bases lay in between. Germline CDR1 SQVTM, CDR2 ANQGSEA. CDR3 in DNA: TGCAGCGTTGTCTGGGACAACTACGAGCAGTACTTC. Its translation is CSVVWDNYEQYF.

V gene TRBV7-2 combines with J gene TRBJ2-7, with TRBD2 matching over 14 bases. The CDR3 contains 14 residues. After removal of 1 base from V and 10 bases from J, the junction contained 3 bases not matched to a gene. Germline CDR1 reads SGHTA; CDR2 reads FQGNSA. CDR3 DNA sequence: TGTGCCAGCAGCTTAGTCGGGACTAGCGGGAGCCAGTACTTC. It codes for CASSLVGTSGSQYF. Looking up the rest from reference TRBV7-2 and TRBJ2-7 gives the full variable domain: GAGVSQSPSNKVTEKGKDVELRCDPISGHTALYWYRQSLGQGLEFLIYFQGNSAPDKSGLPSDRFSAERTGGSVSTLTIQRTQQEDSAVYLCASSLVGTSGSQYFGPGTRLTVT.

This clonotype was seen at least ten times. The rearrangement uses TRBV5-1 and TRBJ2-3; D not certain. The CDR3 length is 14 residues. Germline V lookup: CDR1 SGHRS, CDR2 YFSETQ. Trimming took 0 bases from V and 1 from J, leaving 6 bases between them. The CDR3 sequence is CASSLDWGTDTQYF. The CDR3 coding sequence is TGCGCCAGCAGCTTGGACTGGGGCACAGATACGCAGTATTTT.

This clonotype was detected only a few times. V is TRBV12-3 or TRBV12-4 and J is TRBJ2-3; 13 nucleotides match TRBD2. Trimming at V came to 7 bases and at J to 4 bases, leaving 11 bases not matched to a gene. This CDR3 comprises 17 residues. The CDR3 spells CASTAGLAGVRADTQYF. CDR3 coding DNA: TGTGCCAGCACCGCCGGACTAGCGGGAGTTAGGGCAGATACGCAGTATTTT.